This TCR beta chain was found in a study of CXCR3-negative and CXCR3-positive naive CD8 T cells. UMI-labeled 5' RACE yielded the TRB cDNA libraries. TCRdb reprocessed the 5' RACE reads; each CDR3 protein has one entry and no DNA is given. The table lists roughly 41,000 distinct CDR3 sequences. Germline CDR1 and CDR2: MDHEN and SYDVKM. CDR3 size: 18 residues. The chain has TRBV28 and TRBJ1-5; TCRdb's D gene call, TRBD1, goes unchecked for lack of DNA. The sequence came from a human donor in good health. Some clones in this sample may be carry-over from other donors' samples. The sequenced material came from memory CD8+ T cells from blood. The CDR3 reads CASSLSFSEDRYNQPQHF.